Presented here are 8 T cell receptor beta chains from one specimen sequenced in a study of breast tumors, draining lymph nodes, adjacent tissues. Samples came from axillary lymph nodes draining the breast cancer. MiXCR, applied by TCRdb to the multiplex PCR reads, yields one record per CDR3 protein. The sample contains 200,000 to 250,000 distinct CDR3 sequences, less than 40% of which appear only once. Sequenced sample: axillary lymph node tissue. These receptors originate from a female donor with breast cancer. Some clones in this sample may be carry-over from other donors' samples.

This clonotype was seen only a few times. The chain joins TRBV6-2 or TRBV6-3 to TRBJ2-1, with 11 bases aligning to TRBD2. J was trimmed by 13 bases and V by 0 bases; bases with no gene match: 5. In germline, CDR1 is MNHEY, CDR2 SVGEGT. This CDR3 is built from 14 residues. CDR3 protein: CASSYSSRLAGQFF. The CDR3 DNA is TGTGCCAGCAGTTACTCCTCACGACTAGCGGGACAGTTCTTC.

At least ten counts were recorded for this clonotype. The rearrangement joins TRBV4-1 to TRBJ1-3; tentatively, D is TRBD1 (5 bases). The CDR3 totals 15 residues. Germline V gives CDR1 MGHRA, CDR2 YSYEKL. The V end was cut by 4 bases, the J end by 0 bases, with 10 bases between. This CDR3 is CASSRGTVSGNTIYF. CDR3 DNA sequence: TGCGCCAGCAGCCGCGGGACCGTCTCTGGAAACACCATATATTTT.

At least ten counts were recorded for this clonotype. A much bigger clone sits one base away, suggesting this may be a read error. No conserved phenylalanine or tryptophan ends this CDR3, so it is likely a read error. V usage is TRBV7-9 and J usage is TRBJ2-1; D may be TRBD2 (6 bases). This CDR3 has 14 amino acids. The germline gives CDR1 SEHNR, CDR2 FQNEAQ (reference sequence). The V gene lost 5 bases and the J gene lost 7 bases, with 15 bases spanning the gap. CDR3 residues: CASSQGNAGNEQFL. The DNA of the CDR3 is TGTGCCAGCAGCCAGGGCAATGCGGGGAATGAGCAGTTCCTC.

This clonotype was detected many times. The CDR3 DNA is TGTGCCAGCAGACCAGTCTGGGACAGCTACCCCGAGCAGTACTTC. Residues: CASRPVWDSYPEQYF. The chain carries TRBV6-6 and TRBJ2-7, with TRBD1 identical over 7 bases. The V gene end was trimmed by 6 bases and the J gene end by 6 bases; junction bases not matched to a gene: 14. CDR1 is MNHNY, CDR2 SVGAGI, per germline (reference sequence). The length of the CDR3 is 15 residues.

The V and J genes are TRBV7-8 and TRBJ1-5; maybe TRBD1 (5 bases). There are 14 residues in the CDR3. The V end lost 5 bases, the J end lost 7 bases, and 15 bases lay between the germline ends. Germline CDR1 is SGHVS and CDR2 is FQNEAQ. DNA for the CDR3: TGTGCCAGCAGCCCCGGAGGGGTGGGCCAGCCCCAGCATTTT. Translating it yields CASSPGGVGQPQHF.

The chain recombines TRBV7-9 with TRBJ1-6; no firm D call. The CDR3 spans 13 residues. Germline V gene data show CDR1 as SEHNR and CDR2 as FQNEAQ (reference sequence). V was cut by 0 bases and J by 8 bases, with 5 bases left in between. CDR3 DNA: TGTGCCAGCAGCTTAGCTCTGGATTCACCCCTCCACTTT. Its protein product is CASSLALDSPLHF.

This chain uses TRBV6-5 with TRBJ2-1; perhaps TRBD2 as D (5 bases). This CDR3 comprises 14 residues. From germline, CDR1 is MNHEY and CDR2 SVGAGI. Trimming removed 0 bases at V and 7 bases at J, with 10 bases between. This chain's CDR3 is CASSYSGVGNEQFF. The CDR3 DNA is TGTGCCAGCAGTTACTCGGGAGTGGGGAATGAGCAGTTCTTC.

This clonotype was found once. One end of the junction varies from germline; a read error may be responsible. The genes are TRBV24-1 and TRBJ2-1, with D unresolved. CDR3 length equals 15 residues. Germline CDR1 and CDR2: KGHDR and SFDVKD. The CDR3 sequence: CATSMLVCSYNEQFF. In DNA, the CDR3 is TGTGCTACCAGCATGCTTGTTTGCTCCTACAATGAGCAGTTCTTC.